This T cell receptor (beta chain) was obtained from a study of T-cell memory formation after mild COVID-19. One entry per CDR3 protein results from TCRdb running MiXCR on the 5' RACE reads. Of about half a million distinct CDR3 sequences in the sample, around a sixth were seen once. This clonotype originated in an adult woman who had mild COVID-19 (a few samples of this study predate the infection). Cell type and time point are not known. Source material: PBMCs or a T cell subset sorted from them (not recorded which).

As DNA, the CDR3 is TGTGCCAGCAGCTTCACGGCGGGGTTCTCCTACAATGAGCAGTTCTTC. This encodes CASSFTAGFSYNEQFF. V and J are TRBV7-2 and TRBJ2-1; D may be TRBD2 (6 bases). The CDR3 has 16 residues. The V and J ends lost 3 bases and 0 bases respectively, with 12 bases between them. Germline V lookup: CDR1 SGHTA, CDR2 FQGNSA. The whole variable domain, filled in from reference TRBV7-2 and TRBJ2-1, reads GAGVSQSPSNKVTEKGKDVELRCDPISGHTALYWYRQSLGQGLEFLIYFQGNSAPDKSGLPSDRFSAERTGGSVSTLTIQRTQQEDSAVYLCASSFTAGFSYNEQFFGPGTRLTVL.